The 2 T cell receptor beta chains presented below share a single source sample, sequenced in a study of blood T cell repertoires in COVID-19. Sequenced by immunoSEQ multiplex PCR; TCRdb stores in-frame clones only, minus some. Of just over 150,000 clones in the sample, approximately 86% were seen once. The sample comprised peripheral blood. Receptor source: a woman aged 70-85 years with acute or convalescent COVID-19.

The V and J genes are TRBV5-1 and TRBJ2-5; maybe TRBD2 (5 bases). CDR3 length equals 15 residues. Germline V lookup: CDR1 SGHRS, CDR2 YFSETQ. V dropped 0 bases and J dropped 4 bases, with 13 bases sitting between them. In nucleotides, the CDR3 is TGCGCCAGCAGCTTGGCGGGAATCTCACTAGAGACCCAGTACTTC. It specifies CASSLAGISLETQYF.

The chain joins TRBV4-1 to TRBJ2-4; D is unresolved. V was trimmed by 2 bases and J by 0 bases, leaving 11 bases between them. The CDR3 runs to 16 residues. The germline gives CDR1 MGHRA, CDR2 YSYEKL. CDR3 nucleotides: TGCGCCAGCAGCCAAATATTAAATATAGCCAAAAACATTCAGTACTTC. It codes for CASSQILNIAKNIQYF.